These 20 T cell receptor beta chains share one sample of origin, sequenced in a study of T-cell memory formation after mild COVID-19. A single record per CDR3 protein comes from TCRdb applying MiXCR to the 5' RACE reads. This table has under 300,000 distinct CDR3 sequences, 15% to 20% appearing once. The sample taken for sequencing was PBMCs or a T cell subset sorted from them (not recorded which). Receptors originate from a young man who had mild COVID-19 (a few samples of this study predate the infection). Cell type and time point are not known.

There are a few counts of this clonotype. The chain combines TRBV7-9 with TRBJ2-2; possibly TRBD1 for D (5 bases). The CDR3 consists of 13 residues. Germline CDR1 reads SEHNR; CDR2 reads FQNEAQ (reference sequence). V was cut by 10 bases and J by 1 base, with 10 bases left in between. CDR3 sequence reads: CATLTGNTGELFF. The CDR3 DNA follows: TGTGCCACCTTAACAGGGAACACCGGGGAGCTGTTTTTT. The entire variable domain, with the rest obtained from reference TRBV7-9 and TRBJ2-2, is as follows: DTGVSQNPRHKITKRGQNVTFRCDPISEHNRLYWYRQTLGQGPEFLTYFQNEAQLEKSRLLSDRFSAERPKGSFSTLEIQRTEQGDSAMYLCATLTGNTGELFFGEGSRLTVL.

This clonotype was detected ten times or more. The V call is TRBV10-1, the J call TRBJ2-7; D perhaps matches TRBD2 (6 bases). With 3 bases removed from V and 3 bases from J, the gap between germline ends came to 12 bases. The germline gives CDR1 WNHNN, CDR2 SYGVQD (reference sequence). This CDR3 spans 14 amino acids. Here the CDR3 reads CASSEGDSRYEQYF. CDR3 nucleotides: TGCGCCAGCAGTGAAGGGGACTCCCGCTACGAGCAGTACTTC.

This clonotype came up a few times. This rearrangement joins TRBV7-2 to TRBJ1-6; 12 bases map to TRBD1. Germline lookup yields CDR1 SGHTA and CDR2 FQGNSA. This CDR3 is built from 14 residues. The ends lost 1 base at V and 14 bases at J; junction bases unmatched: 3. CDR3 bases: TGTGCCAGCAGCTTAGGGGGACAGGGGGCGACCCTCCACTTT. This gives the protein CASSLGGQGATLHF.

This clonotype appeared a single time. The gene calls are TRBV3-1 and TRBJ2-2, with D perhaps assigned TRBD1 or TRBD2 (6 bases each). CDR1 and CDR2 (germline): LGHDT, YNNKEL (reference sequence). The CDR3 runs 15 residues. Trimming cost V 7 bases and J 4 bases, with 16 bases left between them. DNA for the CDR3: TGTGCCAGCACCCTCGGGGGCTGGGGCACCGGGGAGCTGTTTTTT. Its translation: CASTLGGWGTGELFF.

This clonotype has only a few counts. This chain uses TRBV2 with TRBJ2-7, with D perhaps TRBD1 (6 bases). The germline CDR1 and CDR2 sequences are SNHLY and FYNNEI. V shed 5 bases and J shed 3 bases, with 17 bases lying between them. CDR3 length equals 15 residues. The CDR3 DNA reads as TGTGCCAGCAGTCCCGCGACAGGAGTGGTCTACGAGCAGTACTTC. Translation: CASSPATGVVYEQYF.

This clonotype has more than one count but fewer than ten. The chain is built from TRBV7-3 and TRBJ1-1, with D hard to call. CDR3 length: 14 amino acids. V gave up 5 bases and J gave up 1 base, with 11 bases separating them. CDR1 is SGHTA and CDR2 is FQGTGA in the germline V gene. The CDR3 reads CASSPSPGNTEAFF. The DNA of the CDR3 is TGTGCCAGCAGCCCGAGCCCCGGGAACACTGAAGCTTTCTTT. Full variable domain (rest looked up from reference TRBV7-3 and TRBJ1-1): GAGVSQTPSNKVTEKGKYVELRCDPISGHTALYWYRQSLGQGPEFLIYFQGTGAADDSGLPNDRFFAVRPEGSVSTLKIQRTERGDSAVYLCASSPSPGNTEAFFGQGTRLTVV.

This chain joins TRBV25-1 and TRBJ1-2; TRBD1 agrees at 10 bases. V gave up 3 bases and J gave up 3 bases; unmatched junction bases: 4. This CDR3 is 15 amino acids long. Germline V lookup: CDR1 MGHDK, CDR2 SYGVNS. The CDR3 is CASSDLGTGDYGYTF. The DNA for the CDR3 is TGTGCCAGCAGTGATCTGGGGACAGGGGACTATGGCTACACCTTC.

This clonotype was recorded many times. The CDR3 loop is CASSETLGNVYEQYF. CDR3 nucleotides: TGTGCCAGCAGCGAGACGCTAGGGAACGTCTACGAGCAGTACTTC. The rearrangement links TRBV7-6 to TRBJ2-7; D remains unclear. The CDR3 totals 15 residues. Germline V gives CDR1 SGHVS, CDR2 FNYEAQ. Between the trimmed V and J ends, which lost 5 bases and 3 bases, there was a span of 17 bases.

This chain links TRBV10-2 with TRBJ1-1; possibly TRBD1 for D (6 bases). The germline V gene encodes CDR1 WSHSY and CDR2 SAAADI. The V end lost 3 bases, the J end lost 7 bases, and 9 bases lay between the germline ends. The CDR3 consists of 12 residues. The CDR3 bases are TGCGCCAGCAGTGACCTACAGGGTGAAGCTTTCTTT. It encodes CASSDLQGEAFF.

The genes are TRBV6-2 or TRBV6-3 and TRBJ2-5; D might be TRBD2 (5 bases). Germline-derived CDR1 and CDR2 are MNHEY and SVGEGT. The V gene lost 6 bases and the J gene lost 2 bases, with 13 bases spanning the gap. This CDR3 is built from 14 residues. The CDR3 DNA is TGTGCCAGCAGCCCCCACACGGGGCAAGAGACCCAGTACTTC. Translating gives CASSPHTGQETQYF.

This chain links TRBV4-3 with TRBJ1-2; TRBD1 is a possible D gene (6 bases). This CDR3 is 15 amino acids long. V lost 0 bases to trimming and J lost 8 bases, with 16 bases between them. Germline V lookup: CDR1 LGHNA, CDR2 YSLEER. The CDR3 DNA reads as TGCGCCAGCAGCCAAGATCGGGGGGGGGCGCGAGGCTACACCTTC. This gives the protein CASSQDRGGARGYTF.

The chain has TRBV12-3 or TRBV12-4 and TRBJ2-2; no clear D. This CDR3 has 14 residues. V dropped 4 bases and J dropped 1 base, with 7 bases sitting between them. CDR3 region: CASSSWGNTGELFF. CDR3 nucleotides: TGTGCCAGCAGTTCCTGGGGGAACACCGGGGAGCTGTTTTTT.

This clonotype was detected only a few times. The gene calls are TRBV5-5 and TRBJ1-2, with D maybe TRBD1 (6 bases). Germline CDR1 reads SGHKS; CDR2 reads YYEKEE (reference sequence). CDR3 length: 14 amino acids. Trimming stripped 0 bases from V and 11 bases from J, with 17 bases between. CDR3 bases: TGTGCCAGCAGCTTGGGACAGGAAGGCTCTGGATACACCTTC. Translated, it gives CASSLGQEGSGYTF.

CDR3 amino acids: CATSDASRGSGEQFF. CDR3 sequence (DNA): TGTGCCACCAGTGATGCGAGCAGGGGTTCAGGTGAGCAGTTCTTC. The chain carries TRBV24-1 and TRBJ2-1; tentative D call: TRBD1 (6 bases). This CDR3 spans 15 amino acids. Trimming shortened V by 3 bases and J by 9 bases, and 17 bases separated the two germline ends. Looked up from germline, CDR1 is KGHDR and CDR2 is SFDVKD.

V gene TRBV20-1 combines with J gene TRBJ1-3; TRBD1 is a possible D gene (6 bases). Trimming pared 3 bases from V and 3 bases from J, leaving 21 bases between. The length of the CDR3 is 17 residues. Germline CDR1 and CDR2: DFQATT and SNEGSKA (reference sequence). The CDR3 nucleotides read TGCAGTGCTAGGGGGGGCCGCTTGGGGGAACTTGGAAACACCATATATTTT. This translates into CSARGGRLGELGNTIYF.

This clonotype was picked up a small number of times. The V and J genes are TRBV7-9 and TRBJ2-3, with 9 bases matching TRBD1. Per the germline V gene, CDR1 is SEHNR and CDR2 is FQNEAQ (reference sequence). There are 11 residues in the CDR3. The CDR3 sequence is CAGQGTDTQYF. For the CDR3, the DNA is TGTGCGGGACAGGGAACAGATACGCAGTATTTT.

V is TRBV12-3 or TRBV12-4 and J is TRBJ2-5; D ambiguous. V dropped 5 bases and J dropped 4 bases, with 14 bases sitting between them. The CDR3 contains 14 residues. The CDR3 region is CASSLDGGGETQYF. Written as DNA, the CDR3 is TGTGCCAGCAGTCTGGATGGCGGTGGAGAGACCCAGTACTTC.

The chain uses TRBV6-2 or TRBV6-3 and TRBJ1-1; possibly TRBD1 for D (6 bases). V lost 6 bases and J 1 base, leaving 12 bases between the germline ends. This CDR3 is 14 amino acids long. Germline V CDR1 and CDR2: MNHEY, SVGEGT. CDR3 in amino acids: CASSSGEGNTEAFF. The CDR3 DNA is TGTGCCAGCAGCTCAGGGGAGGGGAACACTGAAGCTTTCTTT.

The V and J genes are TRBV5-1 and TRBJ2-3, with TRBD1 identical over 10 bases. There are 14 residues in the CDR3. Unmatched junction bases numbered 5, after V lost 4 bases and J lost 6 bases. The germline gives CDR1 SGHRS, CDR2 YFSETQ. CDR3 in DNA: TGCGCCAGCAGCCGCGGACAGGGGGTGGATACGCAGTATTTT. It specifies CASSRGQGVDTQYF.

The gene calls are TRBV12-3 or TRBV12-4 and TRBJ1-2; TRBD1 matches at 9 bases. This CDR3 region has 13 residues. J was trimmed by 7 bases and V by 3 bases; bases with no gene match: 3. The CDR3 bases are TGTGCCAGCAGTTTCACAGGGGGCGTTGGCTACACCTTC. This encodes CASSFTGGVGYTF.